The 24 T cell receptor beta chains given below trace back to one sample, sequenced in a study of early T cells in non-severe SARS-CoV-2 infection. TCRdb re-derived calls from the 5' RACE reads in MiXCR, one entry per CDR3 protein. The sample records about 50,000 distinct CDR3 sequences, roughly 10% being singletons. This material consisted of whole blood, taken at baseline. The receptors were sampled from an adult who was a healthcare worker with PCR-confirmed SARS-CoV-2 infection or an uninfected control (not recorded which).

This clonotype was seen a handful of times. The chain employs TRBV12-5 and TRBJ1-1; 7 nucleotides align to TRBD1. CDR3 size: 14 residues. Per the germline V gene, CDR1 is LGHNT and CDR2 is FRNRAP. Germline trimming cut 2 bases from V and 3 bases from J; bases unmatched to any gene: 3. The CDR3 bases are TGTGCTAGTGGTTTGTCGACAGGGTACACTGAAGCTTTCTTT. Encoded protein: CASGLSTGYTEAFF.

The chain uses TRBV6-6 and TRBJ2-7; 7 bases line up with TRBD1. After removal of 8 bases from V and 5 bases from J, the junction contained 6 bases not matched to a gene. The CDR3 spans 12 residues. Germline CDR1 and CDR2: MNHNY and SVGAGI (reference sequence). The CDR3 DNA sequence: TGTGCCAGCGGGAGAGGGGGCGACGAGCAGTACTTC. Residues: CASGRGGDEQYF.

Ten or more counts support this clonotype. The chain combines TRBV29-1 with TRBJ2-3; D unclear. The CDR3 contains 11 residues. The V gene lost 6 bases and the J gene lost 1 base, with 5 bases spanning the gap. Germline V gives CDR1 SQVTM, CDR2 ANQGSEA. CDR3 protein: CSVGGTDTQYF. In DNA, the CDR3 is TGCAGCGTCGGAGGCACAGATACGCAGTATTTT.

The CDR3 here is CASSSGEINEQFF. The CDR3, as DNA: TGTGCCAGCAGTTCCGGCGAAATCAATGAGCAGTTCTTC. This chain connects TRBV6-2 or TRBV6-3 to TRBJ2-1; no clear D. The CDR3 is 13 residues long. The V gene's germline CDR1 is MNHEY and CDR2 SVGEGT. V was trimmed by 4 bases and J by 6 bases, leaving 10 bases between them.

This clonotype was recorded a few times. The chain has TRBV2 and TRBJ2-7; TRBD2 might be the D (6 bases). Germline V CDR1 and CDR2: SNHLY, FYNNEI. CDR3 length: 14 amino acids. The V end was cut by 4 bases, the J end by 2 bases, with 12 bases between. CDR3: CASSVSGFTYEQYF. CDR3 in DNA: TGTGCCAGCAGTGTTAGCGGATTTACCTACGAGCAGTACTTC.

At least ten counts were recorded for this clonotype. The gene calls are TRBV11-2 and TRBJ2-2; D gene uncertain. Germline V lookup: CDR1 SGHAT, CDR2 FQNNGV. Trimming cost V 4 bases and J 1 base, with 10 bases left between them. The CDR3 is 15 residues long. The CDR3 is CASSSLTVNTGELFF. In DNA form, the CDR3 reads TGTGCCAGCAGCTCCCTAACGGTGAACACCGGGGAGCTGTTTTTT.

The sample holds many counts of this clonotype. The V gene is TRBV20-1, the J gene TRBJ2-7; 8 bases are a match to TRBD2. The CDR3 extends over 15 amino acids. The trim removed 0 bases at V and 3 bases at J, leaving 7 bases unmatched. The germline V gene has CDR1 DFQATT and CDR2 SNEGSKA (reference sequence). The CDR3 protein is CSARDALAANYEQYF. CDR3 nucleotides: TGCAGTGCTAGAGACGCACTAGCGGCAAACTACGAGCAGTACTTC.

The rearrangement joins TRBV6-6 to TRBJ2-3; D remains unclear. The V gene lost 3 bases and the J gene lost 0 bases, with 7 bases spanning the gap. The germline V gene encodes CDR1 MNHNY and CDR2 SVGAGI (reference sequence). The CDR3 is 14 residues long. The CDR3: CASSYIASTDTQYF. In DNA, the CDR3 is TGTGCCAGCAGTTATATCGCTAGCACAGATACGCAGTATTTT.

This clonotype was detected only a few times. The CDR3, as DNA: TGTGCCAGCTCACCCGACAGGGACGCTAATGAAAAACTGTTTTTT. It is translated as CASSPDRDANEKLFF. This chain joins TRBV18 and TRBJ1-4; 7 bases fit TRBD1. Losses at the gene ends were 3 bases for V and 3 bases for J; bases not matched to a gene: 4. Germline-derived CDR1 and CDR2 are KGHSH and LQKENI. The CDR3 extends over 15 amino acids.

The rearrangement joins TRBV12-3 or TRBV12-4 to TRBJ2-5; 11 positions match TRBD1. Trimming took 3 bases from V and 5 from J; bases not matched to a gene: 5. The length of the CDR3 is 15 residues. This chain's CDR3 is CASSFADRGRETQYF. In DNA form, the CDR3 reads TGTGCCAGCAGTTTTGCGGACAGGGGGCGGGAGACCCAGTACTTC.

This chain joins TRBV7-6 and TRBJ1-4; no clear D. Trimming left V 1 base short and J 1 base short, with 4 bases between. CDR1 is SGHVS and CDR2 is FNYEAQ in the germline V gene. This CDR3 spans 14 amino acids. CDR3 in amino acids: CASSLGGTNEKLFF. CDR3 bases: TGTGCCAGCAGCTTAGGCGGAACTAATGAAAAACTGTTTTTT. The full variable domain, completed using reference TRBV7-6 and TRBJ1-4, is GAGVSQSPRYKVTKRGQDVALRCDPISGHVSLYWYRQALGQGPEFLTYFNYEAQQDKSGLPNDRFSAERPEGSISTLTIQRTEQRDSAMYRCASSLGGTNEKLFFGSGTQLSVL.

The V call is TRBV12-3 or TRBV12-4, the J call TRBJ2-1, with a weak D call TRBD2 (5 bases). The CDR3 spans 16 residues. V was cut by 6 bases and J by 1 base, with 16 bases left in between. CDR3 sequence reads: CASRQAGGGSYNEQFF. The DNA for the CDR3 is TGTGCCAGCAGGCAGGCTGGAGGAGGATCCTACAATGAGCAGTTCTTC.

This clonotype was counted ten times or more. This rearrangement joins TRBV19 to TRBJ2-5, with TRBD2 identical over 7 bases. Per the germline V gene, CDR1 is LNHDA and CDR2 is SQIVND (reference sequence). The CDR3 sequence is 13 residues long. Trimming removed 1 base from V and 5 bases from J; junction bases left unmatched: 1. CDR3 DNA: TGTGCCAGTAGTATAGCAGCGGGGGAGACCCAGTACTTC. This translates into CASSIAAGETQYF. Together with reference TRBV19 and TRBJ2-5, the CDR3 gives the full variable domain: DGGITQSPKYLFRKEGQNVTLSCEQNLNHDAMYWYRQDPGQGLRLIYYSQIVNDFQKGDIAEGYSVSREKKESFPLTVTSAQKNPTAFYLCASSIAAGETQYFGPGTRLLVL.

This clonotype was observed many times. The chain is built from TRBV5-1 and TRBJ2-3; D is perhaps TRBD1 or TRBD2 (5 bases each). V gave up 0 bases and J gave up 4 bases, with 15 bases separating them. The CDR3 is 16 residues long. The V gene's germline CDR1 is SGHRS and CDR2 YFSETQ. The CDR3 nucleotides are TGCGCCAGCAGCTTGGTTCCCGGGGCAGGTGCAGATACGCAGTATTTT. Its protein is CASSLVPGAGADTQYF. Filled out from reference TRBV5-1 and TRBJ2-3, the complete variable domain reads KAGVTQTPRYLIKTRGQQVTLSCSPISGHRSVSWYQQTPGQGLQFLFEYFSETQRNKGNFPGRFSGRQFSNSRSEMNVSTLELGDSALYLCASSLVPGAGADTQYFGPGTRLTVL.

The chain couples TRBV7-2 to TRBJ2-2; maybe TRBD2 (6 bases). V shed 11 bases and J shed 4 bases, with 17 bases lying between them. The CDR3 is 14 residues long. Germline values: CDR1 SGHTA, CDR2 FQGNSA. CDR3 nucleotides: TGTGCCTCGGGGGACTCCCAATCCACCGGGGAGCTGTTTTTT. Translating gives CASGDSQSTGELFF. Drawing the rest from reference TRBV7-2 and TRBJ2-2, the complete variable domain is GAGVSQSPSNKVTEKGKDVELRCDPISGHTALYWYRQSLGQGLEFLIYFQGNSAPDKSGLPSDRFSAERTGGSVSTLTIQRTQQEDSAVYLCASGDSQSTGELFFGEGSRLTVL.

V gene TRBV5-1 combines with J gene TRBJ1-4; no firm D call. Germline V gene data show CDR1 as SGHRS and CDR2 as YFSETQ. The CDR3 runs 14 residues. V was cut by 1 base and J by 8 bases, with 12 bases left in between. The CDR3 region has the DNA TGCGCCAGCAGCTTGAACTTAAACGGGGAAAAACTGTTTTTT. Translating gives CASSLNLNGEKLFF.

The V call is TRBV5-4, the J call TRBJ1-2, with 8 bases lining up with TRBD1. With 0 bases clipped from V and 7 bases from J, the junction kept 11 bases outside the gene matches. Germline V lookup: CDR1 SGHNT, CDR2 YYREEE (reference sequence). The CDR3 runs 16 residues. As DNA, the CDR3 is TGTGCCAGCAGCTTGGGGCACCCTCAGGGGGCGCTTGGCTACACCTTC. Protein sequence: CASSLGHPQGALGYTF. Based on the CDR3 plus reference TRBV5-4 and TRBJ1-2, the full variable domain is ETGVTQSPTHLIKTRGQQVTLRCSSQSGHNTVSWYQQALGQGPQFIFQYYREEENGRGNFPPRFSGLQFPNYSSELNVNALELDDSALYLCASSLGHPQGALGYTFGSGTRLTVV.

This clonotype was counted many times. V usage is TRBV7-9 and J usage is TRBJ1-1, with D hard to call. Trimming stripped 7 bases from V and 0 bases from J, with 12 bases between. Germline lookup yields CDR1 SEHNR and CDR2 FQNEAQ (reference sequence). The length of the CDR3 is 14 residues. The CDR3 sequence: CASNWAGMNTEAFF. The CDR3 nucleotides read TGTGCCAGCAACTGGGCGGGGATGAACACTGAAGCTTTCTTT. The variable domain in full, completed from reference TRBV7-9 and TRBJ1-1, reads DTGVSQNPRHKITKRGQNVTFRCDPISEHNRLYWYRQTLGQGPEFLTYFQNEAQLEKSRLLSDRFSAERPKGSFSTLEIQRTEQGDSAMYLCASNWAGMNTEAFFGQGTRLTVV.

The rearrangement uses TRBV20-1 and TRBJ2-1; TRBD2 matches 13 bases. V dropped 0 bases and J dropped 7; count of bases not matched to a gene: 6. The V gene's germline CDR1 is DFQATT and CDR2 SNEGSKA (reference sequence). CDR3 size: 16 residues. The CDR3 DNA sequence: TGCAGTGCTAGAGACGGACTAGCGGGAGATTCGAATGAGCAGTTCTTC. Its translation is CSARDGLAGDSNEQFF.

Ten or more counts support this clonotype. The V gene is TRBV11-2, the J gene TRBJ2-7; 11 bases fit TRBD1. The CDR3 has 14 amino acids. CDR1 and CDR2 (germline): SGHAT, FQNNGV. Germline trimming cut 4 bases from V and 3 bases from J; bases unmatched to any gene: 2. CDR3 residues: CASSSGTGGYEQYF. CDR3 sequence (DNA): TGTGCCAGCAGCTCCGGGACAGGGGGCTACGAGCAGTACTTC. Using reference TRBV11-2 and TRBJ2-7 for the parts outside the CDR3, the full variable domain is EAGVAQSPRYKIIEKRQSVAFWCNPISGHATLYWYQQILGQGPKLLIQFQNNGVVDDSQLPKDRFSAERLKGVDSTLKIQPAKLEDSAVYLCASSSGTGGYEQYFGPGTRLTVT.

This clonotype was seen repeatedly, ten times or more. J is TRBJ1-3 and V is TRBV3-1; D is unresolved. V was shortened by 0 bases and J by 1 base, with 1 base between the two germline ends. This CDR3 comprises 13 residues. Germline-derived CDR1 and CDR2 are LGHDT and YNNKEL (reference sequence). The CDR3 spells CASSQDSGNTIYF. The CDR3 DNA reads TGTGCCAGCAGCCAAGATTCTGGAAACACCATATATTTT.

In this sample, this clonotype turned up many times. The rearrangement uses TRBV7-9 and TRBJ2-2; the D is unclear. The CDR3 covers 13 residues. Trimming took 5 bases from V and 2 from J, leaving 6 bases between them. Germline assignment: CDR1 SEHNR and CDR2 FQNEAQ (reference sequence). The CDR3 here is CASSPYNTGELFF. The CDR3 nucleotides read TGTGCCAGCAGCCCATATAACACCGGGGAGCTGTTTTTT.

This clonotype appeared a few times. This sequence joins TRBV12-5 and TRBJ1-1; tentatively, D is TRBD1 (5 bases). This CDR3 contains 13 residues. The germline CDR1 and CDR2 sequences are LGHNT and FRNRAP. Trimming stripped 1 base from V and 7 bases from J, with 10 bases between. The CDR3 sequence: CASGLAERGEAFF. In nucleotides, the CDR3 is TGTGCTAGTGGTTTGGCGGAGAGGGGTGAAGCTTTCTTT.

In nucleotides, the CDR3 is TGTGCCAGCAGCGTAGCTACGACAACGGGTTTCCAAGAGACCCAGTACTTC. Its protein product is CASSVATTTGFQETQYF. The chain employs TRBV9 and TRBJ2-5, with no clear D. Per germline, CDR1 SGDLS and CDR2 YYNGEE. The CDR3 has 17 amino acids. The germline V and J ends were trimmed by 0 bases and 1 base, with 16 bases remaining between them. Based on the CDR3 plus reference TRBV9 and TRBJ2-5, the full variable domain is DSGVTQTPKHLITATGQRVTLRCSPRSGDLSVYWYQQSLDQGLQFLIQYYNGEERAKGNILERFSAQQFPDLHSELNLSSLELGDSALYFCASSVATTTGFQETQYFGPGTRLLVL.